The rows below give T cell receptor beta chains drawn from one sample of a study of blood T cell repertoires in COVID-19. The protocol was immunoSEQ multiplex PCR, while the TCRdb copy is restricted to in-frame clones and leaves out a portion. The repertoire holds 250,000 to 350,000 clones, 86% seen once, with 8.5% to 12% in the top ten. What was sequenced was PBMCs or T cells enriched from blood (not recorded which). The receptors were gathered from a woman younger than 35 who had recovered from COVID-19. CDR3s leave out the opening cysteine and the closing phenylalanine or tryptophan. Some rows have no size entry. The others give once, few or many, or a class for an expanded clone.

clone_size,v_call,cdr3_aa
-,TRBV2,ASSESLAAYEQY
few,TRBV5-1,ASSSQGLDTEAF
-,TRBV23-1,ASRSPPGQLINQPQH
-,TRBV10-1,ASSRTSGSEDTQY
few,TRBV27,ASSSGNTEAF
-,TRBV6-4,ASSSSAGGRETQY
-,TRBV7-8,ASSLGTTNYGYT
-,TRBV9,ASSVGTPYNSPLH
-,TRBV9,ASSVDTKGVYT
-,TRBV6-5,ASSKRQEVDGYT
-,TRBV28,ASSSSGQVSYEQY
-,TRBV7-8,ASSLALGAVYGYT
-,TRBV1,TSSQEGLAGGSDTQY
-,TRBV2,ASSEYKGTDTSYNEQF
-,TRBV4-2,ASSQEEGQRGNTGELF
-,TRBV30,AWSAAGTLQY
-,TRBV19,ASSIVRAGGEKLF
-,TRBV12-3/TRBV12-4,ASKRTNTGELF
-,TRBV5-1,ASSNTGVSGNTIY
-,TRBV7-2,ASSRGPSNQPQH
-,TRBV2,ASSENSGGTEAF
-,TRBV27,ASSLSGRGREQY